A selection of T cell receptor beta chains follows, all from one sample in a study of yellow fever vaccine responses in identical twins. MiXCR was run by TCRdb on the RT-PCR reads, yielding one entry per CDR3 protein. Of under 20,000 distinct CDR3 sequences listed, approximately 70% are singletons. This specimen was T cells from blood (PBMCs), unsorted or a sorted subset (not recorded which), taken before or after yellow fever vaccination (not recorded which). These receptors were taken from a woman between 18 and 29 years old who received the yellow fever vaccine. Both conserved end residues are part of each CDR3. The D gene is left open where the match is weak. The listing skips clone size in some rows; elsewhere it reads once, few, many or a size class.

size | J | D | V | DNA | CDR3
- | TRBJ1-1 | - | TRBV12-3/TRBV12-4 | TGTGCCAGCAGTTCTTACACTGAAGCTTTCTTT | CASSSYTEAFF
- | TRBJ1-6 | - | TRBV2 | TGTGCCAGCAGTGAAAGGCAGGCGGGTAATTCACCCCTCCACTTT | CASSERQAGNSPLHF
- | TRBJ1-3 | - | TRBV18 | TGTGCCAGCTCACTTGGCCAGACCTCTGGAAACACCATATATTTT | CASSLGQTSGNTIYF
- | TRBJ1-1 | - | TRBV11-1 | TGTGCCAGCAGCTCCCACGTCAGGGCCGGGGGCACTGAAGCTTTCTTT | CASSSHVRAGGTEAFF
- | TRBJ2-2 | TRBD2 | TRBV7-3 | TGTGCCAGCAGCTTAACTAGCGGGACCACCGGGGAGCTGTTTTTT | CASSLTSGTTGELFF
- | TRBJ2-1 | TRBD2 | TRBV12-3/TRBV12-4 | TGTGCCAGCAGTAGGGGGACTAGCTCCTACAATGAGCAGTTCTTC | CASSRGTSSYNEQFF
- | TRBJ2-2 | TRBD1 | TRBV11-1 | TGTGCCAGCAGCTCGCAGGGGGCTGCCGGGGAGCTGTTTTTT | CASSSQGAAGELFF
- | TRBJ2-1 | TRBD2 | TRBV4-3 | TGCGCCAGCAGCCCGCCCGGACTAGCGGGTGAGCAGTTCTTC | CASSPPGLAGEQFF
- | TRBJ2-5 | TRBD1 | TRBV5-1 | TGCGCCAGCAGCCAGGGGACAGGGAACCTAGGAGCCCAGTACTTC | CASSQGTGNLGAQYF
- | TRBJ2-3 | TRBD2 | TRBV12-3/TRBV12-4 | TGTGCCAGCAGCATCGGGAGGGCGTCAGATACGCAGTATTTT | CASSIGRASDTQYF
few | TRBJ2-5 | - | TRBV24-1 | TGTGCCACCAGTGGAGCGGGCATGCAAGAGACCCAGTACTTC | CATSGAGMQETQYF
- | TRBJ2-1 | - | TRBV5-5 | TGTGCCAGCAGCTTGGCCGAACGGGAGCAGTTCTTC | CASSLAEREQFF
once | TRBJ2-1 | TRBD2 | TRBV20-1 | TGCAGTGCTAGTTTCCCAGCGGGAGATGTCAATGAGCAGTTCTTC | CSASFPAGDVNEQFF
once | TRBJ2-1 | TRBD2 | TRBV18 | TGTGCCAGCTCACCGGTGCGGGAGAGGACGGGCAATGAGCAGTTCTTC | CASSPVRERTGNEQFF
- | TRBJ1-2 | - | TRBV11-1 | TGTGCCAGCAGCTTACCGGGCAGGGATATCTATGGCTACACCTTC | CASSLPGRDIYGYTF
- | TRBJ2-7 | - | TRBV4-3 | TGCGCCAGCAGCCAAGATGGGTGGGGCAACAACTACGAGCAGTACTTC | CASSQDGWGNNYEQYF
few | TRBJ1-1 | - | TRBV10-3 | TGTGCCACCAAGGCCCAGGGGAACACTGAAGCTTTCTTT | CATKAQGNTEAFF
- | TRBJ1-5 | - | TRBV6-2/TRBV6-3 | TGTGCCAGCAGTTACTCTGGTATAAACAATCAGCCCCAGCATTTT | CASSYSGINNQPQHF
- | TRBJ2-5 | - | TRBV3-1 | TGTGCCAGCAGCCGGAATCGAGGCCGAGAGACCCAGTACTTC | CASSRNRGRETQYF
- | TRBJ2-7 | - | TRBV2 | TGTGCCAGCAGAGCCGAGACAGGGGAGGGCTCCTACGAGCAGTACTTC | CASRAETGEGSYEQYF
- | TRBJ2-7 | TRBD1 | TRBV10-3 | TGTGCCATCAGCGACAGGGACTCCTACGAGCAGTACTTC | CAISDRDSYEQYF
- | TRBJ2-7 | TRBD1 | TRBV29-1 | TGCAGCGTATGTACAGGGGAATCCTCCTACGAGCAGTACTTC | CSVCTGESSYEQYF
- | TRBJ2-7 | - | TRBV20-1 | TGCAGTGCTAGAGATTTTCAGTTACATACCTACGAGCAGTACTTC | CSARDFQLHTYEQYF
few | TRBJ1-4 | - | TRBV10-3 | TGTGCCATCAGTGCAGAGGGGTTCGGAGAAAAACTGTTTTTT | CAISAEGFGEKLFF
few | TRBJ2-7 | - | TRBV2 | TGTGCCAGCAGTGATGGTAGCTACGAGCAGTACTTC | CASSDGSYEQYF
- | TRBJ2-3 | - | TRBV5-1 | TGCGCCAGCAGCCCCTCTGACCGCACAGATACGCAGTATTTT | CASSPSDRTDTQYF
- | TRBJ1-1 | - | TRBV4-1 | TGCGCCAGCAGCGTCGGGAACACTGAAGCTTTCTTT | CASSVGNTEAFF
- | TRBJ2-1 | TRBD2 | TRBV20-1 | TGCAGTGCTCACGATACGGGACTAGCGGACTACAATGAGCAGTTCTTC | CSAHDTGLADYNEQFF
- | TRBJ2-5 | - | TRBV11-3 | TGTGCCAGCAGCGCAGACTACCTCCAAGAGACCCAGTACTTC | CASSADYLQETQYF
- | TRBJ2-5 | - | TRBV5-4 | TGTGCCAGCAGCTTGGCCAGCGGTAGAGAGACCCAGTACTTC | CASSLASGRETQYF
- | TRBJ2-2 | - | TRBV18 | TGTGCCAGCTCACCACCGACGTCCGGGGAGCTGTTTTTT | CASSPPTSGELFF